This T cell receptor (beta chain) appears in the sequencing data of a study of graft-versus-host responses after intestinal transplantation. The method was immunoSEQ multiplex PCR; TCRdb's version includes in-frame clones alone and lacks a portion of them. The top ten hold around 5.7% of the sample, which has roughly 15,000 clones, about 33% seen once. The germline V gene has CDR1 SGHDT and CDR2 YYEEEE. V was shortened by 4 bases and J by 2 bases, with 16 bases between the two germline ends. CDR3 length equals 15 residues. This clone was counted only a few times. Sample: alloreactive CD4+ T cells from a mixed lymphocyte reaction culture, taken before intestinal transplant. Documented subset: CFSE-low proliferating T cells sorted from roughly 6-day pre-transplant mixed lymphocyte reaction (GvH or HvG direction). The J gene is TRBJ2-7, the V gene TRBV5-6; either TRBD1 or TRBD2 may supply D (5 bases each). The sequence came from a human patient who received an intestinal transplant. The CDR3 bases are TGTGCCAGCAGCACCCTCGGGACGGATACCTACGAGCAGTACTTC. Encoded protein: CASSTLGTDTYEQYF.